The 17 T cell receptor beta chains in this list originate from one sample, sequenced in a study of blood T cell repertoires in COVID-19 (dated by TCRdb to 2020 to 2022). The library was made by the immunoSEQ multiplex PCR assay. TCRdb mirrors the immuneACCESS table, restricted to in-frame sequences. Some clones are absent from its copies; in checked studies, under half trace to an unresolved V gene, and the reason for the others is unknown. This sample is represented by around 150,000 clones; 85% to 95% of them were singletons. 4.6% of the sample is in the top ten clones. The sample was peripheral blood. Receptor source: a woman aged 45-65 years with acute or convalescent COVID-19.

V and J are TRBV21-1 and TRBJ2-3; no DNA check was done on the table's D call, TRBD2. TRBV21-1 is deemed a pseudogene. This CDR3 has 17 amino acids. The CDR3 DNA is TGTGCCAGCAGCAAAGGACTAGCGGGGGGGGGCACAGATACGCAGTATTTT. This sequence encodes CASSKGLAGGGTDTQYF.

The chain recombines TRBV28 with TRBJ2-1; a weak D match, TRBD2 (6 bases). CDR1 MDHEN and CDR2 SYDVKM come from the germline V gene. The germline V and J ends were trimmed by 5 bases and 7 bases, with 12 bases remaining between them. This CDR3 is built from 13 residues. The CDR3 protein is CASSIRDWNEQFF. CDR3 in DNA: TGTGCCAGCAGTATCCGGGACTGGAATGAGCAGTTCTTC. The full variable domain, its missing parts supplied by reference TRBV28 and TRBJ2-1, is DVKVTQSSRYLVKRTGEKVFLECVQDMDHENMFWYRQDPGLGLRLIYFSYDVKMKEKGDIPEGYSVSREKKERFSLILESASTNQTSMYLCASSIRDWNEQFFGPGTRLTVL.

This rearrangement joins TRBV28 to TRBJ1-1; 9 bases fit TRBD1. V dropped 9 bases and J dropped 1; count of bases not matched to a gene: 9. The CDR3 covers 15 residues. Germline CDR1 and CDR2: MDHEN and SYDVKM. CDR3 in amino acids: CASTGGPKANTEAFF. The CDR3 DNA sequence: TGTGCCAGTACAGGGGGCCCCAAGGCGAACACTGAAGCTTTCTTT.

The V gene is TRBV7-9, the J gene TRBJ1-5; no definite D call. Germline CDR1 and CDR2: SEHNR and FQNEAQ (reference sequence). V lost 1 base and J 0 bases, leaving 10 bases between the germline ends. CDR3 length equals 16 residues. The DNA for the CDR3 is TGTGCCAGCAGCTTAGGAGGGCCCGATAGCAATCAGCCCCAGCATTTT. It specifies CASSLGGPDSNQPQHF.

This CDR3 reads CASRPTSGSQHEQYF. CDR3 DNA sequence: TGTGCCAGCAGACCGACTAGCGGGAGTCAGCACGAGCAGTACTTC. This rearrangement joins TRBV2 to TRBJ2-7, with TRBD2 identical over 12 bases. The CDR3 sequence is 15 residues long. V lost 6 bases to trimming and J lost 5 bases; unmatched junction nucleotides: 8. Germline V gives CDR1 SNHLY, CDR2 FYNNEI.

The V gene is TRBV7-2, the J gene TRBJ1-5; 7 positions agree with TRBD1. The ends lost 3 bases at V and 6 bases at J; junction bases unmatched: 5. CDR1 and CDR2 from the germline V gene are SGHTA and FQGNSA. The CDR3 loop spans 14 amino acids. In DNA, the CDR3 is TGTGCCAGCAGCTTTAGACAGGGCTCTCAGCCCCAGCATTTT. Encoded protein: CASSFRQGSQPQHF.

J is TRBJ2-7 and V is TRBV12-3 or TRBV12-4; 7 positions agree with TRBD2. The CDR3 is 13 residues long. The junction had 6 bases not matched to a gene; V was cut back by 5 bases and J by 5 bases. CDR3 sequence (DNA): TGTGCCAGCAGTAGAGCGGGATCGGACGAGCAGTACTTC. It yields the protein CASSRAGSDEQYF.

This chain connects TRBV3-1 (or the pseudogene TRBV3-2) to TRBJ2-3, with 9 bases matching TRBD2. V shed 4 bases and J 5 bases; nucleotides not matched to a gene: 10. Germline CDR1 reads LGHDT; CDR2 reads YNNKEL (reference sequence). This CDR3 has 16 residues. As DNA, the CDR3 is TGTGCCAGCAGCCCCGGGGTAGCGGGAGCAATAGATACGCAGTATTTT. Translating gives CASSPGVAGAIDTQYF.

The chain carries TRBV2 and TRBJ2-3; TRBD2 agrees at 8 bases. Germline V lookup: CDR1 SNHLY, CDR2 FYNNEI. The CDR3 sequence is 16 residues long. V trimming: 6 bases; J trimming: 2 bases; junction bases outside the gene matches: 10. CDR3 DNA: TGTGCCAGCAGCGACCCCCGGCGGGGGGACACAGATACGCAGTATTTT. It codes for CASSDPRRGDTDTQYF.

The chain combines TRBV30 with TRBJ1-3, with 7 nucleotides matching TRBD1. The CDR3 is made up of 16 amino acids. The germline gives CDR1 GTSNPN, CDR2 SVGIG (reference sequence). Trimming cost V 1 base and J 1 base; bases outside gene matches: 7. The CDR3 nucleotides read TGTGCCTGGAGTGATTGGCAGGGGGTATCTGGAAACACCATATATTTT. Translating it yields CAWSDWQGVSGNTIYF.

The DNA of the CDR3 is TGTGCCACCACGAGCGGGGGGGAGCTGTTTTTT. This sequence encodes CATTSGGELFF. This chain links TRBV24-1 with TRBJ2-2; tentatively, D is TRBD2 (6 bases). V lost 8 bases, J lost 8 bases, and 8 bases lay in between. In germline, CDR1 is KGHDR, CDR2 SFDVKD. The CDR3 extends over 11 amino acids.

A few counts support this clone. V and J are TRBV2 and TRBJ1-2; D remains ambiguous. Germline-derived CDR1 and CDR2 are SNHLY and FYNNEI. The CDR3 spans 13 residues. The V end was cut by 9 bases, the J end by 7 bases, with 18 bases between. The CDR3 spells CASRGGIGGGYTF. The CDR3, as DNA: TGTGCCAGTCGGGGAGGGATCGGAGGTGGCTACACCTTC.

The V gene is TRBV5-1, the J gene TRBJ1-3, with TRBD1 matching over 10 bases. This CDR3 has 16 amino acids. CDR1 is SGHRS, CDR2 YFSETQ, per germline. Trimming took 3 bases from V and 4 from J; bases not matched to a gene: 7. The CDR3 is CASSWGTGAQGNTIYF. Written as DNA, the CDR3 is TGCGCCAGCAGCTGGGGGACAGGGGCACAGGGAAACACCATATATTTT.

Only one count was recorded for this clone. The CDR3 loop reads CSVERGAGYEQYF. The CDR3 region has the DNA TGCAGCGTTGAACGGGGGGCTGGGTACGAGCAGTACTTC. The rearrangement uses TRBV29-1 and TRBJ2-7; D possibly corresponds to TRBD2 (7 bases). The V end was cut by 2 bases, the J end by 4 bases, with 12 bases between. The CDR3 is 13 amino acids. CDR1 SQVTM and CDR2 ANQGSEA come from the germline V gene.

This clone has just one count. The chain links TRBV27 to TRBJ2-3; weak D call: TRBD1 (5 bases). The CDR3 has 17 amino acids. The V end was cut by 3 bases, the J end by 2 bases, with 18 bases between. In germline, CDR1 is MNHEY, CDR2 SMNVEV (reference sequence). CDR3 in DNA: TGTGCCAGCAGTTTCCTTGATGACAGAGTTTTCACAGATACGCAGTATTTT. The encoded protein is CASSFLDDRVFTDTQYF.

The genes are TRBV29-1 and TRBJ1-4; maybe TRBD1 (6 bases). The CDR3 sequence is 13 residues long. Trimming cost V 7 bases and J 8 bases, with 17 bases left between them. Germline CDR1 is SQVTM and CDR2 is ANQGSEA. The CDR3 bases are TGCAGCGCCTGGACAGCCCAGGAAGAAAAACTGTTTTTT. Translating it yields CSAWTAQEEKLFF.

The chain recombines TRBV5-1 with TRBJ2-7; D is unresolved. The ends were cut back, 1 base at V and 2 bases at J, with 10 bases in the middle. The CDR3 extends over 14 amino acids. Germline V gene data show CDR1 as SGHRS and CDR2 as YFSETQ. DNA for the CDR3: TGCGCCAGCAGCTTGTCTAGGCGAGCCTACGAGCAGTACTTC. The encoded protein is CASSLSRRAYEQYF.